This TCR beta chain originates from a study of blood T cell repertoires in COVID-19. Overall study context: T cells, B-cell-depleted T cells, or PBMCs supplied cDNA or gDNA.

How the authors handled the data: Nucleated cell counts were estimated from reference gene primer amplification. Clones were read by immunoSEQ multiplex PCR, and TCRdb kept only the in-frame ones, dropping some. That table supplies the V and J calls and clone size; D and trimming were determined from the DNA. This sample carries more than 110,000 clones, around nine tenths of them seen once, and the ten largest clones take roughly 10%. CDR1 and CDR2 from the germline V gene are SGHRS and YFSETQ. The CDR3 consists of 14 residues. The V end lost 4 bases, the J end lost 9 bases, and 17 bases lay between the germline ends.

This clonotype originated in a man over 45 with active or convalescent COVID-19. The sample comprised peripheral blood. The V and J genes are TRBV5-1 and TRBJ2-1, with D possibly being TRBD2 (5 bases). In nucleotides, the CDR3 is TGCGCCAGCAGCCGAATACTAGAAGTCGGTGAGCAGTTCTTC. Protein: CASSRILEVGEQFF. Full variable domain (missing parts from reference TRBV5-1 and TRBJ2-1): KAGVTQTPRYLIKTRGQQVTLSCSPISGHRSVSWYQQTPGQGLQFLFEYFSETQRNKGNFPGRFSGRQFSNSRSEMNVSTLELGDSALYLCASSRILEVGEQFFGPGTRLTVL.